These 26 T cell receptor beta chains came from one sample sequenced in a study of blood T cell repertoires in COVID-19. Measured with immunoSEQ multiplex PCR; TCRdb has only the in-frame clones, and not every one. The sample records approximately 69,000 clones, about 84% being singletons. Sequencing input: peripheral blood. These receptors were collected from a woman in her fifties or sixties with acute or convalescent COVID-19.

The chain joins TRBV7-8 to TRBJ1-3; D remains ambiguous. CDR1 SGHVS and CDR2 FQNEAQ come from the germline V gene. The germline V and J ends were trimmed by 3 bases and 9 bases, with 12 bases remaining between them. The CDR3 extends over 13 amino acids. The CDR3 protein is CASSFDREGTIYF. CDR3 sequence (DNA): TGTGCCAGCAGCTTCGACCGGGAGGGCACCATATATTTT.

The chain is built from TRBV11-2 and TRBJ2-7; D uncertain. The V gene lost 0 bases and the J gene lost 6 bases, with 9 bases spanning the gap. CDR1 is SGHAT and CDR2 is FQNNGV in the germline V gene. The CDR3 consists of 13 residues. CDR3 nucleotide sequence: TGTGCCAGCAGCTTAGAGGTTCTGAGCGAGCAGTACTTC. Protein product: CASSLEVLSEQYF.

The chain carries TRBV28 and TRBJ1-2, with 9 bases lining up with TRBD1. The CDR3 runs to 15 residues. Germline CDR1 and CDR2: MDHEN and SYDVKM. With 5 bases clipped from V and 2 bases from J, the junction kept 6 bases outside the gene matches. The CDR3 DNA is TGTGCCAGCAGTCCCACCGGGACAGGGAACTATGGCTACACCTTC. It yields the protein CASSPTGTGNYGYTF.

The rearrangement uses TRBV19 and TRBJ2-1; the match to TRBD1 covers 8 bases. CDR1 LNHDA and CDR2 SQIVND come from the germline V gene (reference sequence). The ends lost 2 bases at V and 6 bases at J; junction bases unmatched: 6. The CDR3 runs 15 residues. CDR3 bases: TGTGCCAGTAGTATACAGGGGGCAAGGGGCAATGAGCAGTTCTTC. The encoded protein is CASSIQGARGNEQFF. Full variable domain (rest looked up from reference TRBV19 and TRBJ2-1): DGGITQSPKYLFRKEGQNVTLSCEQNLNHDAMYWYRQDPGQGLRLIYYSQIVNDFQKGDIAEGYSVSREKKESFPLTVTSAQKNPTAFYLCASSIQGARGNEQFFGPGTRLTVL.

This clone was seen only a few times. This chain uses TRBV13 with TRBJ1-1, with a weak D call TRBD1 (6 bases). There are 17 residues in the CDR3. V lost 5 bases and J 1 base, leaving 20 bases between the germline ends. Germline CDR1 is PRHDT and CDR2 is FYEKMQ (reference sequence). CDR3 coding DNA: TGTGCCAGCAGCCCTTATTCGGGGGGGCGGGGGAACACTGAAGCTTTCTTT. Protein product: CASSPYSGGRGNTEAFF. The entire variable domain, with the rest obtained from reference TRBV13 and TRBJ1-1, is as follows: AAGVIQSPRHLIKEKRETATLKCYPIPRHDTVYWYQQGPGQDPQFLISFYEKMQSDKGSIPDRFSAQQFSDYHSELNMSSLELGDSALYFCASSPYSGGRGNTEAFFGQGTRLTVV.

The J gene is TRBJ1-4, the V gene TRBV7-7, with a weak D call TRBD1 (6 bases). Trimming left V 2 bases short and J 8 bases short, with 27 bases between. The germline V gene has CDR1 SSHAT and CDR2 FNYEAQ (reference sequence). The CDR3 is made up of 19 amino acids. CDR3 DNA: TGTGCCAGCAGCTTAAAGACTGGACGGGGAGGGGGTTTTAAGGAAAAACTGTTTTTT. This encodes CASSLKTGRGGGFKEKLFF.

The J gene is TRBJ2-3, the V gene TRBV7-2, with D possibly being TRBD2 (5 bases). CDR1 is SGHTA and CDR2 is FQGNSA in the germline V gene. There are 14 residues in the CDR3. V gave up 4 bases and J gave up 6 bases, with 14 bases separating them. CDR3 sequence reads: CASSSDGRGDTQYF. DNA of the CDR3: TGTGCCAGCAGCTCCGACGGCCGCGGGGATACGCAGTATTTT.

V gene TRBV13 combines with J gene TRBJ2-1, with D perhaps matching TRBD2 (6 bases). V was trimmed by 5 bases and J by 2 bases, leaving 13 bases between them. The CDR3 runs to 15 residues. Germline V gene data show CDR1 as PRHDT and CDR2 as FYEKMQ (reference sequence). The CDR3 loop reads CASSLPEGPYNEQFF. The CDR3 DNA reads TGTGCCAGCAGCCTCCCGGAGGGCCCCTACAATGAGCAGTTCTTC.

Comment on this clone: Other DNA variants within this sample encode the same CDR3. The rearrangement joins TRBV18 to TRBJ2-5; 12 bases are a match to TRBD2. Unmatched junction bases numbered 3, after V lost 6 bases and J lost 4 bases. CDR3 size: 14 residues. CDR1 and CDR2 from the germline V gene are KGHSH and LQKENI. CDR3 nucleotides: TGTGCCAGCTCTCCGGGACTAGCGGGAGAGACCCAGTACTTC. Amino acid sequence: CASSPGLAGETQYF.

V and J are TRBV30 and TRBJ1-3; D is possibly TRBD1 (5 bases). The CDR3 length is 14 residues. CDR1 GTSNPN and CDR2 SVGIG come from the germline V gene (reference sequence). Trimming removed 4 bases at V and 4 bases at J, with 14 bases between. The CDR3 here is CAWTATEIGNTIYF. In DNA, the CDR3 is TGTGCCTGGACCGCGACAGAGATCGGAAACACCATATATTTT. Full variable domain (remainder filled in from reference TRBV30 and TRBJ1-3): SQTIHQWPATLVQPVGSPLSLECTVEGTSNPNLYWYRQAAGRGLQLLFYSVGIGQISSEVPQNLSASRPQDRQFILSSKKLLLSDSGFYLCAWTATEIGNTIYFGEGSWLTVV.

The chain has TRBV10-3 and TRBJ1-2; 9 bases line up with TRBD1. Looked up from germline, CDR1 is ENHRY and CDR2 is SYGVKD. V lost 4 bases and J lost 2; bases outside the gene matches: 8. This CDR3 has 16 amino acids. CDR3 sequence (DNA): TGTGCCATCAGTGGGACTCCGGGACAGGGAAACTATGGCTACACCTTC. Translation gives CAISGTPGQGNYGYTF.

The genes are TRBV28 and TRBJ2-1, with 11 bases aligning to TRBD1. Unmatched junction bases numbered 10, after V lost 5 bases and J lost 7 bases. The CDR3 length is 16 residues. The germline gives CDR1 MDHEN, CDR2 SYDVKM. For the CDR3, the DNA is TGTGCCAGCAGTCCCCGGGACAGGGGGTTCGGAAATGAGCAGTTCTTC. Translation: CASSPRDRGFGNEQFF.

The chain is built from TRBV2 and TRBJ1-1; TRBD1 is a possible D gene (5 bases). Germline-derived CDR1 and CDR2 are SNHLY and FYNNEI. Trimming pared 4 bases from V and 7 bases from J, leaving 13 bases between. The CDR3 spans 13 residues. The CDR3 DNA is TGTGCCAGCAGTGTATCAGGGAAGGGTGAAGCTTTCTTT. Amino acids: CASSVSGKGEAFF.

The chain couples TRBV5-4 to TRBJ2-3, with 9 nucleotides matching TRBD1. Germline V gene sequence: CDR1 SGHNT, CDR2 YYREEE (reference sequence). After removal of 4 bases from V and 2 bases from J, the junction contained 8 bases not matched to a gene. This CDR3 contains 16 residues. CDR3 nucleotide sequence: TGTGCCAGCAGCAGTGAAGGGACAGGGTTCACAGATACGCAGTATTTT. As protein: CASSSEGTGFTDTQYF. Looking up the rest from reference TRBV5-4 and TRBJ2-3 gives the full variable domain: ETGVTQSPTHLIKTRGQQVTLRCSSQSGHNTVSWYQQALGQGPQFIFQYYREEENGRGNFPPRFSGLQFPNYSSELNVNALELDDSALYLCASSSEGTGFTDTQYFGPGTRLTVL.

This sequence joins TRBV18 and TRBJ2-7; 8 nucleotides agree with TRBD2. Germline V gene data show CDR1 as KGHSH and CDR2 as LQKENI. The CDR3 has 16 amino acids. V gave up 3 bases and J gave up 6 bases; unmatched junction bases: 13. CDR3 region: CASSPPKSGLAAEQYF. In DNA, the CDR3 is TGTGCCAGCTCACCCCCCAAAAGCGGACTAGCCGCCGAGCAGTACTTC.

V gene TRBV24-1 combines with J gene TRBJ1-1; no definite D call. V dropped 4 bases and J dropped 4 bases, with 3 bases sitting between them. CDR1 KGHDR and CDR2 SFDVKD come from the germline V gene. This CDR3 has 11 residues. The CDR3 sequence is CATSDSTEAFF. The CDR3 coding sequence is TGTGCCACCAGTGACTCCACTGAAGCTTTCTTT.

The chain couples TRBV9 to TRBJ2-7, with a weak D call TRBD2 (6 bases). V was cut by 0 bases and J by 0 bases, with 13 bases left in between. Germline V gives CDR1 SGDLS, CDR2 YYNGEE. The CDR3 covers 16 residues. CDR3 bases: TGTGCCAGCAGCGTAGATTCTAGCGCTAGCTCCTACGAGCAGTACTTC. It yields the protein CASSVDSSASSYEQYF.

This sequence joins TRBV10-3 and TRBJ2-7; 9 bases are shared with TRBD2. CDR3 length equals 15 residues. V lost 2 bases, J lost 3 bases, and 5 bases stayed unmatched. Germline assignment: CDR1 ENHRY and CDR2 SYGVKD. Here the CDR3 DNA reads TGTGCCATCAGTGAGGTACTAGCGGGCAACTACGAGCAGTACTTC. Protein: CAISEVLAGNYEQYF.

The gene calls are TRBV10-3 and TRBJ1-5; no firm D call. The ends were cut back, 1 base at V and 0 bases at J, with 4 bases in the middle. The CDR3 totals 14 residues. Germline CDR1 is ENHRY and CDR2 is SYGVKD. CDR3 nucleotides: TGTGCCATCAGTGAGTACATTAGCAATCAGCCCCAGCATTTT. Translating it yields CAISEYISNQPQHF.

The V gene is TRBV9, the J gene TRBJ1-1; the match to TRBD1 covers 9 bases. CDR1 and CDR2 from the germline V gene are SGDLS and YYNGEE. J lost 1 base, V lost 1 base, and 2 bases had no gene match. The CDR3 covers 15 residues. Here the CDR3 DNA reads TGTGCCAGCAGCGTAATGACAGGGGGGAACACTGAAGCTTTCTTT. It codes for CASSVMTGGNTEAFF. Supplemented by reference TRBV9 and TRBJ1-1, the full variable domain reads DSGVTQTPKHLITATGQRVTLRCSPRSGDLSVYWYQQSLDQGLQFLIQYYNGEERAKGNILERFSAQQFPDLHSELNLSSLELGDSALYFCASSVMTGGNTEAFFGQGTRLTVV.

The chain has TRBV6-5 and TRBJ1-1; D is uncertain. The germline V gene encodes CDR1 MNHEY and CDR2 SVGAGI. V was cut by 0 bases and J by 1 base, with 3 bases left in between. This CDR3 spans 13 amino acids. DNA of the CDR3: TGTGCCAGCAGTTACTCCCGGAACACTGAAGCTTTCTTT. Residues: CASSYSRNTEAFF.

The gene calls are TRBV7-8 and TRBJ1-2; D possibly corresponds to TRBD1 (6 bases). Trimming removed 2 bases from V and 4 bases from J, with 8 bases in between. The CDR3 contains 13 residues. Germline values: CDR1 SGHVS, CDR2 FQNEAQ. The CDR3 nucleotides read TGTGCCAGCAGCTTACAGGGGAGCTATGGCTACACCTTC. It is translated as CASSLQGSYGYTF. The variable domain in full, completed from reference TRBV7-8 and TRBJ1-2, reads GAGVSQSPRYKVAKRGQDVALRCDPISGHVSLFWYQQALGQGPEFLTYFQNEAQLDKSGLPSDRFFAERPEGSVSTLKIQRTQQEDSAVYLCASSLQGSYGYTFGSGTRLTVV.

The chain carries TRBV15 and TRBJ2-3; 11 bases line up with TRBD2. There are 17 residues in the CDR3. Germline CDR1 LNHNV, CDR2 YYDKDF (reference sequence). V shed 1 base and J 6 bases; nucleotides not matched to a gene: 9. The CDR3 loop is CATSRGGTSGNGDTQYF. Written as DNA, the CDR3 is TGTGCCACCAGCAGAGGGGGGACTAGCGGAAACGGGGATACGCAGTATTTT.

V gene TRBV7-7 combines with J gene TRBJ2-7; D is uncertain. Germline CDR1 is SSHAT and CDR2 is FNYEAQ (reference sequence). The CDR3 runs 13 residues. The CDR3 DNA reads TGTGCTAGCCCCCCTGGGCTGTTCTACGAGCAGTACTTC. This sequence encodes CASPPGLFYEQYF.

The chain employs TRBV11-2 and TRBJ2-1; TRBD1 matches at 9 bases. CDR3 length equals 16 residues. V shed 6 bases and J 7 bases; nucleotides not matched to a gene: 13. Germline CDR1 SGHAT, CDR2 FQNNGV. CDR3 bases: TGTGCCAGCAGGAAACCCGGGACAGGGTTAAGGAATGAGCAGTTCTTC. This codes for CASRKPGTGLRNEQFF. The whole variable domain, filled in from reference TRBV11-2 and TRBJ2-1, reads EAGVAQSPRYKIIEKRQSVAFWCNPISGHATLYWYQQILGQGPKLLIQFQNNGVVDDSQLPKDRFSAERLKGVDSTLKIQPAKLEDSAVYLCASRKPGTGLRNEQFFGPGTRLTVL.

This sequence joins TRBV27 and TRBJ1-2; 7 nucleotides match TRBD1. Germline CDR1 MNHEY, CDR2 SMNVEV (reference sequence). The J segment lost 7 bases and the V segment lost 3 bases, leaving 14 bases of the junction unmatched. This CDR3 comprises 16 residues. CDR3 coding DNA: TGTGCCAGCAGTTTCAGTGGGGTAGACAGGGCATCTGGCTACACCTTC. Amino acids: CASSFSGVDRASGYTF.